This T cell receptor (beta chain) was sequenced for a study of cytomegalovirus exposure and HLA in healthy donors. There are 12 residues in the CDR3. V was clipped by 7 bases and J by 5 bases, with 11 bases between them. Germline V gene data show CDR1 as MDHEN and CDR2 as SYDVKM. Note on this clone: Its antigen remains unidentified.

Nominally healthy donors were sampled, though unrecorded immune exposures were likely. The PCR contained 60 Vbeta and 13 Jbeta primers. Clones were read by immunoSEQ multiplex PCR, and TCRdb kept only the in-frame ones, dropping some. With around 100,000 clones in the sample, the ten largest clones hold around 7%. The study, taken as a whole, reports: Versus the roughly 700-donor mean, an Asian-associated ancestry cluster reportedly showed fewer N-insertions in a later analysis. V- and J-gene trimming of TCR beta was linked (in a later analysis) to a missense DCLRE1C variant. The majority of TCR sequences were rare, yet some public TCRs appeared in many donors.

Sequenced material: PBMCs. This rearrangement joins TRBV28 to TRBJ1-1; D is perhaps TRBD1 (5 bases). This sequence originates from a man aged 40-50 years in good health and CMV-seropositive. This CDR3 is CASTRQFTEAFF. The CDR3 nucleotides are TGTGCCAGCACTCGACAGTTTACTGAAGCTTTCTTT.